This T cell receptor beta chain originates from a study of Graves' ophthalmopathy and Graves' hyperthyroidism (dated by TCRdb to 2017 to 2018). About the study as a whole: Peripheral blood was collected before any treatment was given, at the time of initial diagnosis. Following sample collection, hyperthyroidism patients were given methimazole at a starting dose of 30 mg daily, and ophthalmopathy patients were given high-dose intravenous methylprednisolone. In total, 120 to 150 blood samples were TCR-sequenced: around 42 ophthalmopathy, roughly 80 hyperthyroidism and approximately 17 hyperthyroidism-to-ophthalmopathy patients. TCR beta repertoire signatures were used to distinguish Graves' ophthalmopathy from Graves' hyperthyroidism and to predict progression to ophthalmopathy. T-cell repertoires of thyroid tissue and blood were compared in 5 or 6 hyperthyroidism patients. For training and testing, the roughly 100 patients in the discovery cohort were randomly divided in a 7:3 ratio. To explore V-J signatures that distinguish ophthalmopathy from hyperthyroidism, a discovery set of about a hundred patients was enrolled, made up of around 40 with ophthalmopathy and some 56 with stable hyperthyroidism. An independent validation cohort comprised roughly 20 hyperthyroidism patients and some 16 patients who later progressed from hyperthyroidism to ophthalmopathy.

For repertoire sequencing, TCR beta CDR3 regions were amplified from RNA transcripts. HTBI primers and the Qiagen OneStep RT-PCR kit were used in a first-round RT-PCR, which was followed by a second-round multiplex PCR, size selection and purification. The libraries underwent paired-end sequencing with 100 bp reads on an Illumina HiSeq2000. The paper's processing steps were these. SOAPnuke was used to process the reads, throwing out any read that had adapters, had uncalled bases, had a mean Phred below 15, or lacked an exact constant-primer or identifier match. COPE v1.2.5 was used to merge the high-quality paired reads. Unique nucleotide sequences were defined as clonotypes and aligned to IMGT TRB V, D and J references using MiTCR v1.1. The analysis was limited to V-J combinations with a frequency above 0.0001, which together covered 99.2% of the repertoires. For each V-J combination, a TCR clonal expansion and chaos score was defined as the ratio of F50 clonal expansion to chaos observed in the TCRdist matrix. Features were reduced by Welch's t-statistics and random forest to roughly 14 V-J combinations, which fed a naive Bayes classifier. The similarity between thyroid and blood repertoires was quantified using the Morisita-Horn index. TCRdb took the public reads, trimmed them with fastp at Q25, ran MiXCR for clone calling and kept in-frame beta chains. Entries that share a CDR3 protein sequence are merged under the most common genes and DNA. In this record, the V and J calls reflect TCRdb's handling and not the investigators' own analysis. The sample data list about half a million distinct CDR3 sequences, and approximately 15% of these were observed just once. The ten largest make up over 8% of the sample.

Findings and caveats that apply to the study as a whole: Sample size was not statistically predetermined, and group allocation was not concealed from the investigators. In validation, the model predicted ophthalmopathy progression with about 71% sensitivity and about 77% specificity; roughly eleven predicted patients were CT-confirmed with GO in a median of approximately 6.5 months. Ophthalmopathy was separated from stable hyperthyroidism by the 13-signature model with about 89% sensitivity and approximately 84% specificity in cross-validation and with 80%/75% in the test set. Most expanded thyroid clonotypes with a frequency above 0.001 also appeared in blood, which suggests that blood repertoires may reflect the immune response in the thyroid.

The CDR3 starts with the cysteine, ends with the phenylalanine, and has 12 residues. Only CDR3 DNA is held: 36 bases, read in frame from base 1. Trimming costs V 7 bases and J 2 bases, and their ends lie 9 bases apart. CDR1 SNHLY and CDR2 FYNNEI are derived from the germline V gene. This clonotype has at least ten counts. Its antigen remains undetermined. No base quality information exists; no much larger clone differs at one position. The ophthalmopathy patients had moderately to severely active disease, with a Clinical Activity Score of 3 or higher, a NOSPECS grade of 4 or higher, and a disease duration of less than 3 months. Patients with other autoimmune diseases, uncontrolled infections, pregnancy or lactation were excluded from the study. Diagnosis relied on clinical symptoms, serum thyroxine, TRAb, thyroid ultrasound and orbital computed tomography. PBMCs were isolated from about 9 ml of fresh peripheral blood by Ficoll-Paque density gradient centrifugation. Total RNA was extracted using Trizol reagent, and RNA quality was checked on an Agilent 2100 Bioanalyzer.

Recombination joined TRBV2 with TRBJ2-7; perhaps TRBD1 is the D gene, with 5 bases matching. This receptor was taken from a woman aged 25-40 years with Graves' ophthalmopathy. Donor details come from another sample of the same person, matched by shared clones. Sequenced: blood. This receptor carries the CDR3 CASNRPPYEQYF. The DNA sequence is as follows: TGTGCCAGCAACAGGCCCCCCTACGAGCAGTACTTC. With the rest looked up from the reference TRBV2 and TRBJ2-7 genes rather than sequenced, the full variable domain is EPEVTQTPSHQVTQMGQEVILRCVPISNHLYFYWYRQILGQKVEFLVSFYNNEISEKSEIFDDQFSVERPDGSNFTLKIRSTKLEDSAMYFCASNRPPYEQYFGPGTRLTVT.